This TCR beta chain was identified in a study of cytomegalovirus exposure and HLA in healthy donors. The CDR3 totals 16 residues. V was clipped by 4 bases and J by 2 bases; unmatched bases: 10. Germline V gene data show CDR1 as SGHTA and CDR2 as FQGNSA. The study ran its PCR with 60 Vbeta and 13 Jbeta primers. Clones were read by immunoSEQ multiplex PCR, and TCRdb kept only the in-frame ones, dropping some. Of some 80,000 clones in the sample, over 75% are singletons; the top ten hold about 3.5%. Sequenced material: PBMCs. This chain connects TRBV7-2 to TRBJ2-7, with 8 bases aligning to TRBD2. The sequence was obtained from a middle-aged man in good health and CMV-seronegative. CDR3 in amino acids: CASSSAASGLTYEQYF. The CDR3 region has the DNA TGTGCCAGCAGCTCTGCGGCTAGCGGGCTCACCTACGAGCAGTACTTC.